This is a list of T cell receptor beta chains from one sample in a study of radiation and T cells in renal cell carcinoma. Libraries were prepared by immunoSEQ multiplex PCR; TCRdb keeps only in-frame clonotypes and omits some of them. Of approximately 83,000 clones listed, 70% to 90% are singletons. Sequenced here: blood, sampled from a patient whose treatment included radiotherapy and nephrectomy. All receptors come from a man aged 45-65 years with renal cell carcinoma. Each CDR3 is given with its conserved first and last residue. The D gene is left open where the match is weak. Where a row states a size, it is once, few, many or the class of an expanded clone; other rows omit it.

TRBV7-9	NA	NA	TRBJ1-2	TGTGCCAGCAGCTTAGGGTCCGGGAGTGGTGGCTACACCTTC	CASSLGSGSGGYTF
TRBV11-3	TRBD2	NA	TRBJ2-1	TGTGCCAGCAGCTTAGATTCGCTAGCGGCATACAATGAGCAGTTCTTC	CASSLDSLAAYNEQFF
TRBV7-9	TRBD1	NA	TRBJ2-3	TGTGCCAGCAGCCCCATCACTGGGGACAGGGATAAGACAGATACGCAGTATTTT	CASSPITGDRDKTDTQYF
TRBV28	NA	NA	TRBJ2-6	TGTGCCAGCAGGGACACAGGGTCTGGGGCCAACGTCCTGACTTTC	CASRDTGSGANVLTF
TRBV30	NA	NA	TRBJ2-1	TGTGCCTGGAGGGGGCTAGCCGAGCAGTTCTTC	CAWRGLAEQFF
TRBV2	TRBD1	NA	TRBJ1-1	TGTGCCAGCAGCCCCCAGGGGGCTTTGAACACTGAAGCTTTCTTT	CASSPQGALNTEAFF
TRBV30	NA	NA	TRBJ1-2	TGTGCCTGGAGGGCAGAAACTAACTATGGCTACACCTTC	CAWRAETNYGYTF
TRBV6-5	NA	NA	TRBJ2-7	TGTGCCAGCAGTTACTCTGGGAACAGACCCTACGAGCAGTACTTC	CASSYSGNRPYEQYF
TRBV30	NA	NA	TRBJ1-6	TGTGCCTGGAGTGCGCGAGTAGGTTCACCCCTCCACTTT	CAWSARVGSPLHF
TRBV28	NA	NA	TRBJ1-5	TGTGCCAGCAGTTTCCGGACAACAGTAAGGCAGCCCCAGCATTTT	CASSFRTTVRQPQHF
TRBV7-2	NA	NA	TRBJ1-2	TGTGCCAGCAGCTTTGCATCTACTAACTATGGCTACACCTTC	CASSFASTNYGYTF
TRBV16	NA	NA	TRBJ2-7	TGTGCCAGCAGCCAATCCCACGAGCAGTACTTC	CASSQSHEQYF
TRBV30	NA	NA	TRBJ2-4	TGTGCCTGGACACCGGGACTAGCCAAAAACATTCAGTACTTC	CAWTPGLAKNIQYF
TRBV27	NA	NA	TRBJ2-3	TGTGCCAGCAGTTTATCGGTCACAGATACGCAGTATTTT	CASSLSVTDTQYF
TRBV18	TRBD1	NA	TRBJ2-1	TGTGCCAGCTCACCACGGACAGGGGGCTACAATGAGCAGTTCTTC	CASSPRTGGYNEQFF
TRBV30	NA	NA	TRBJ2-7	TGTGCCTGGAGCGGGCCGGCAGGGTTATACGAGCAGTACTTC	CAWSGPAGLYEQYF
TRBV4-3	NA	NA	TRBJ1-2	TGCGCCAGCAGCCAAGACTCAGGGCAATATGGCTACACCTTC	CASSQDSGQYGYTF
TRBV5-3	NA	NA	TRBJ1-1	TGTGCCAGAAGCTTGGATATCTCGCTCCTTTCTGAAGCTTTCTTT	CARSLDISLLSEAFF
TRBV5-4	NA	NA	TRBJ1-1	TGTGCCAGCAGCCTCCAGGGCCATAACACTGAAGCTTTCTTT	CASSLQGHNTEAFF
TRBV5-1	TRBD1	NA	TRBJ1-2	TGCGCCAGCAGCTTGACCTCACAGGGAGGGGGCCACTACACCTTC	CASSLTSQGGGHYTF
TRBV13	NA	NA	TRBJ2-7	TGTGCCAGCAGCTTAGGCTTGGGGGCCGAGCAGTACTTC	CASSLGLGAEQYF
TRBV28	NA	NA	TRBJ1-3	TGTGCCAGCAGAGACCGCGGAGGGAGCTCTGGAAACACCATATATTTT	CASRDRGGSSGNTIYF
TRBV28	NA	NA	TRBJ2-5	TGTGCCAGCAGTCCCCAAGGGGGAGCTGATCAAGAGACCCAGTACTTC	CASSPQGGADQETQYF
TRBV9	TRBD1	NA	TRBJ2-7	TGTGCCAGCAGCGGGGGGGACAGGGCCTACGAGCAGTACTTC	CASSGGDRAYEQYF
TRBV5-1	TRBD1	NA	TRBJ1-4	TGCGCCAGCAGCTTTACACAGGGGTCTAATGAAAAACTGTTTTTT	CASSFTQGSNEKLFF
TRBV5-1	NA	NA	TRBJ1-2	TGCGCCAGCAGCTTGGCCTCCCCTGAGGGCTACACCTTC	CASSLASPEGYTF
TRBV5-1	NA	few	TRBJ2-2	TGCGCCAGCAGCTTGGCTATGGGAAACACCGGGGAGCTGTTTTTT	CASSLAMGNTGELFF
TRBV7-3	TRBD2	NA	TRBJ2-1	TGTGCCAGCAGTTCGAGTAGCGGGATCAATGAGCAGTTCTTC	CASSSSSGINEQFF
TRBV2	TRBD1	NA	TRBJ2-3	TGTGCCAGCAGGGGGGTACAGGGGATAGGCACAGATACGCAGTATTTT	CASRGVQGIGTDTQYF
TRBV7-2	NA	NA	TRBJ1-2	TGTGCCAGCAGAGGTGACTACTATGGCTACACCTTC	CASRGDYYGYTF
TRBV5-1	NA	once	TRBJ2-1	TGCGCCAGCAGCTCTCCCAAGGACGATTGGAAAAGCACAGCGGCGGGCGGCTACAATGAGCAGTTCTTC	CASSSPKDDWKSTAAGGYNEQFF
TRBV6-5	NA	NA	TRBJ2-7	TGTGCCAGCAGTTACACTAGGGGGGACGAGCAGTACTTC	CASSYTRGDEQYF
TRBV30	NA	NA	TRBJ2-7	TGTGCCTGGTCTCTTTCTTACGAGCAGTACTTC	CAWSLSYEQYF
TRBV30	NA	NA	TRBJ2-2	TGTGCCTGGAGTGTGAAGGATCGCACCGGGGAGCTGTTTTTT	CAWSVKDRTGELFF
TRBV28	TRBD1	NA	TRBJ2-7	TGTGCCAGCAGTAAGCCGGGACAGGGGAGGAAAGACGAGCAGTACTTC	CASSKPGQGRKDEQYF
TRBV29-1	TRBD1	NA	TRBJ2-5	TGCAGCGTTGTTGGGACAGGGAGGATGGAGACCCAGTACTTC	CSVVGTGRMETQYF
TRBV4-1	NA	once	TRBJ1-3	TGCGCCAGCAGCCAAGAATACATTTCTGGAAACACCATATATTTT	CASSQEYISGNTIYF
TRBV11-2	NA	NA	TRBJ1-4	TGTGCCAGCAGCTTAAGGTCAGGGAATGAAAAACTGTTTTTT	CASSLRSGNEKLFF
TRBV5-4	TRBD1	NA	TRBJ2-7	TGTGCCAGCAGCTTGAACAGGGGCTACGAGCAGTACTTC	CASSLNRGYEQYF
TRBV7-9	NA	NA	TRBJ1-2	TGTGCCAGCAGCTTAGCAGACGCTGGCTACACCTTC	CASSLADAGYTF
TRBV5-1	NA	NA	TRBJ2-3	TGCGCCAGCAGCTTCAAGGGGGAGCCTGCGAATACGCAGTATTTT	CASSFKGEPANTQYF
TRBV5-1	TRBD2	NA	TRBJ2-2	TGCGCCAGCAGTTCTAGCGGGAACACCGGGGAGCTGTTTTTT	CASSSSGNTGELFF
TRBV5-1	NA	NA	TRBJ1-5	TGCGCCAGCAGCCATGCGGGGGGCAATCAGCCCCAGCATTTT	CASSHAGGNQPQHF
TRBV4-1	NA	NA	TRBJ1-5	TGCGCCAGCAGCCAAGATCTGTTGATGGGGGCTATTCAGCCCCAGCATTTT	CASSQDLLMGAIQPQHF
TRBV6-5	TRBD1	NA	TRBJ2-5	TGTGCCAGCAGTGTGGGACAGTCGCAAGAGACCCAGTACTTC	CASSVGQSQETQYF
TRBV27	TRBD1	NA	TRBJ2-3	TGTGCCAGCAGCCCACGACAGGGGGCAGATACGCAGTATTTT	CASSPRQGADTQYF
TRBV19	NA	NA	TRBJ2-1	TGTGCCAGTAACCAGGGAATTGGTGAGCAGTTCTTC	CASNQGIGEQFF
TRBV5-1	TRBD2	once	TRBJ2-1	TGCGCCAGCAGCTACGGAGCGGGACTAGCGGGAGTGAATGAGCAGTTCTTC	CASSYGAGLAGVNEQFF
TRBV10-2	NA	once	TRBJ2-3	TGCGCCAGCAGTGAAGAGAGCACAGATACGCAGTATTTT	CASSEESTDTQYF
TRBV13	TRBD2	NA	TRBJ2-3	TGTGCCAGCAGCAACTGGACTAGCGGGGGGCCCTCCTCAGATACGCAGTATTTT	CASSNWTSGGPSSDTQYF
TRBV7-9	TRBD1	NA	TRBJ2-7	TGTGCCAGCAGCTCCCCACAGGGGACCTACGAGCAGTACTTC	CASSSPQGTYEQYF
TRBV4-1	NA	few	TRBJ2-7	TGCGCCAGCAGCCAAGCCACTGCAGGTTTACTGTACTTC	CASSQATAGLLYF
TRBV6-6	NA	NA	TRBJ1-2	TGTGCCAGCAGTTACACGGAAGATGGCTACACCTTC	CASSYTEDGYTF
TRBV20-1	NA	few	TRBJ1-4	TGCAGTACAGGGTTTAATGAAAAACTGTTTTTT	CSTGFNEKLFF
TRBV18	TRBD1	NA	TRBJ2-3	TGTGCCAGCTCCCCTTCTACAGGGGGCCGAACAGATACGCAGTATTTT	CASSPSTGGRTDTQYF
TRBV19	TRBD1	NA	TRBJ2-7	TGTGCCAGTAAGGACAGCGGACAGGGCAGCGAGCAGTACTTC	CASKDSGQGSEQYF
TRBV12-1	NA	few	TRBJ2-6	TGTGCCAGCAGCTCAGGGGGCCTCTCTGGGGCCAACGTCCTGACTTTC	CASSSGGLSGANVLTF
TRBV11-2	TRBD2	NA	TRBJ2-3	TGTGCCAGCAGCTCGAGAATCGGACTAGCGGGAGTAAGGCCAGATACGCAGTATTTT	CASSSRIGLAGVRPDTQYF
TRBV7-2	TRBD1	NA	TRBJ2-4	TGTGCCAGCAGCCTAAGAGGGGACAGGGGGCGATACGCCAAAAACATTCAGTACTTC	CASSLRGDRGRYAKNIQYF